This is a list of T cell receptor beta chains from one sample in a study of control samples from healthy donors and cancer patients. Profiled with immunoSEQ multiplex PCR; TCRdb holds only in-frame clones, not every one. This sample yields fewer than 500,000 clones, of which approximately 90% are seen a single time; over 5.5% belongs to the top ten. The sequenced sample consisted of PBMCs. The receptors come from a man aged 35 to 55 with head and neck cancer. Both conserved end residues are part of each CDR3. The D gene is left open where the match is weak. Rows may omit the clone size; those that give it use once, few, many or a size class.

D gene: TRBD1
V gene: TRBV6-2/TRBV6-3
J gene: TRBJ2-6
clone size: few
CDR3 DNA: TGTGCCAGCAGCCACCGGGACAGGGTTTCCGGGGCCAACGTCCTGACTTTC
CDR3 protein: CASSHRDRVSGANVLTF

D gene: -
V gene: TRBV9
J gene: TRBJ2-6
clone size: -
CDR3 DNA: TGTGCCAGCAGCGTAGACCGGGGAAAAGGTGGGGCCAACGTCCTGACTTTC
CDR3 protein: CASSVDRGKGGANVLTF

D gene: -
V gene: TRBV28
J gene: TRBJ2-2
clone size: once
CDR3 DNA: TGTGCCAGCAGCCGGGGGGCGAGGGTAGCCACCGGGGAGCTGTTTTTT
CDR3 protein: CASSRGARVATGELFF

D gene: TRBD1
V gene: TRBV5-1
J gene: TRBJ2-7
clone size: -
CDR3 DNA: TGCGCCAGCAGCTTGACAGGGGTAAACTTCGAGCAGTACTTC
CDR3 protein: CASSLTGVNFEQYF

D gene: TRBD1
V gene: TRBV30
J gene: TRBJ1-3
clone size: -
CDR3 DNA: TGTGCCTGGAGTCAAGACAGGGGGCTAATCTCCAGCTCTGGAAACACCATATATTTT
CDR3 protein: CAWSQDRGLISSSGNTIYF

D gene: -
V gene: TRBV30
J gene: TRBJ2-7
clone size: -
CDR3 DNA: TGTGCCTGGAGTGTAGGAGGGCCCGGCGGCTACGAGCAGTACTTC
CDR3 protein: CAWSVGGPGGYEQYF

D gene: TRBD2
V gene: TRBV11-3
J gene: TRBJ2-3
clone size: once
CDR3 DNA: TGTGCCAGCAGCCGCGGGACTAGCGGGGTAGATACGCAGTATTTT
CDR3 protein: CASSRGTSGVDTQYF

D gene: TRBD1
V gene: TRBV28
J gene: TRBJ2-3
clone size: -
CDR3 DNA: TGTGCCAGCCTTCCGACAGGGGGTTTCACAGATACGCAGTATTTT
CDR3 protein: CASLPTGGFTDTQYF

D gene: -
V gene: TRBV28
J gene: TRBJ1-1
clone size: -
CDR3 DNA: TGTGCCAGCAGTTTAGGAGGGATTTACACTGAAGCTTTCTTT
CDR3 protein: CASSLGGIYTEAFF

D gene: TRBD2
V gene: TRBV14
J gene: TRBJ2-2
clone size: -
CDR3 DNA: TGTGCCAGCAGCCCTCCGCTAGCGGAGGGGAGCGGGGAGCTGTTTTTT
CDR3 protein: CASSPPLAEGSGELFF

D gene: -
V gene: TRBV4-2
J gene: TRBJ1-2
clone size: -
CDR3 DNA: TGTGCCAGCAGCCAAGGTAACCCGATTTCGTTTAACTATGGCTACACCTTC
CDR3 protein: CASSQGNPISFNYGYTF

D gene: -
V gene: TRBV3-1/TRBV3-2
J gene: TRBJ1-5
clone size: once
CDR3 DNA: TGTGCCAGCAGCCAATCGGGGGGAAGTCAGCCCCAGCATTTT
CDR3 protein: CASSQSGGSQPQHF

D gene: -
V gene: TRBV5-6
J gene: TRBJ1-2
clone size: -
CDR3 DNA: TGTGCCAGCAGCCCGCGGGACACCCAAGTGAGTGGCTACACCTTC
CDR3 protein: CASSPRDTQVSGYTF

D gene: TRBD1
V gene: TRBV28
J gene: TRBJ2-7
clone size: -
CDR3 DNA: TGTGCCAGCAGTTTCGACAGGGTGCTCTCCTACGAGCAGTACTTC
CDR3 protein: CASSFDRVLSYEQYF

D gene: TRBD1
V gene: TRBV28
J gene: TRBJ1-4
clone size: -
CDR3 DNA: TGTGCCAGCAGTCTCTCCGGGACAGGGGGCGGGGCAACTAATGAAAAACTGTTTTTT
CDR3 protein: CASSLSGTGGGATNEKLFF

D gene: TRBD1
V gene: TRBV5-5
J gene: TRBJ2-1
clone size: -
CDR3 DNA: TGTGCCAGCAGCCGACGAAGGGGGCCACCACACGAGCAGTTCTTC
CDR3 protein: CASSRRRGPPHEQFF

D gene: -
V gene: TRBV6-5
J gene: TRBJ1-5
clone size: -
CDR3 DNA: TGTGCCAGCAGCGCACGACGGGGGAATCAGCCCCAGCATTTT
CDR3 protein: CASSARRGNQPQHF

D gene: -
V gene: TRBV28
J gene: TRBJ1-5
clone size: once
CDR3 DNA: TGTGCCAGCATGGACAGAAATCAGCCCCAGCATTTT
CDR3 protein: CASMDRNQPQHF

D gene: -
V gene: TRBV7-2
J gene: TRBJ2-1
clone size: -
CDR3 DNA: TGTGCCAGCAGCCCCCAATATGGGCCAGCCGGGGATGAGCAGTTCTTC
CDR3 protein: CASSPQYGPAGDEQFF

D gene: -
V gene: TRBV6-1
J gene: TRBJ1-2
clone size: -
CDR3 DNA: TGTGCCAGCAGTGAAGTAGGCAGCGCTTATGGCTACACCTTC
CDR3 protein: CASSEVGSAYGYTF

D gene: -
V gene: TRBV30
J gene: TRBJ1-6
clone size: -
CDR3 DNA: TGTGCCTGGAGGGGAGGGGCCGGATTAAATTCACCCCTCCACTTT
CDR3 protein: CAWRGGAGLNSPLHF

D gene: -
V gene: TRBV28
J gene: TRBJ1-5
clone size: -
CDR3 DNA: TGTGCCAGCAGTTTTTCCCCTAGCAATCAGCCCCAGCATTTT
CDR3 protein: CASSFSPSNQPQHF

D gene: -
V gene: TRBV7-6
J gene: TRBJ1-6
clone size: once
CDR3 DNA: TGTGCCAGCAGCTTAGTCGGACCGGGGAGCTCCTATAATTCACCCCTCCACTTT
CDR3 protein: CASSLVGPGSSYNSPLHF

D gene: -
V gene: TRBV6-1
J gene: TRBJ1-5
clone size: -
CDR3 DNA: TGTGCCAGCAGTGATCGGGGACAGCCCCAGCATTTT
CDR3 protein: CASSDRGQPQHF

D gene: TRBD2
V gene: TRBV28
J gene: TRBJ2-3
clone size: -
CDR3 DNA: TGTGCCAGCAGTCCGTCTAGCGGGAGCGGCACAGATACGCAGTATTTT
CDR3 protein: CASSPSSGSGTDTQYF

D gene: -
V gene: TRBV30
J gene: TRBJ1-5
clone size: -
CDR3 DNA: TGTGCCTGGAGTGTAGGGGGAGGGCCCCAGCATTTT
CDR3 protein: CAWSVGGGPQHF

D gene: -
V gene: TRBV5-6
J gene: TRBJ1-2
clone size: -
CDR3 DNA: TGTGCCAGCAGCTTGGGACGGGGGCGAGGCTATGGCTACACCTTC
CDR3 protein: CASSLGRGRGYGYTF

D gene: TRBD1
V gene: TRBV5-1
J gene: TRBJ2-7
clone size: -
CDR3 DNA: TGCGCCAGCAGCTTGGTGGACAGGGCATACGAGCAGTACTTC
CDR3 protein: CASSLVDRAYEQYF

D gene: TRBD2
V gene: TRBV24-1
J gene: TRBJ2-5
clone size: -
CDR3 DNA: TGTGCCACCAGTGATCCGGGGACTAGCGGGGTCCGGGAGACCCAGTACTTC
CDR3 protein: CATSDPGTSGVRETQYF

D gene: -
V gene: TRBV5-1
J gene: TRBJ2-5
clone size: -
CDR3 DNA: TGCGCCAGCAGCTTGGAGGCGGAGACCCAGTACTTC
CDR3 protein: CASSLEAETQYF

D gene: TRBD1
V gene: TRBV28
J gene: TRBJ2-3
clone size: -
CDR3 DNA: TGTGCCAGCAGTTCCGGGACAGGGGATGCAGATACGCAGTATTTT
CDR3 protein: CASSSGTGDADTQYF

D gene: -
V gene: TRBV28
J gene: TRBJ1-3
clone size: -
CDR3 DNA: TGTGCCAGCAGTTCCGGGACGGCCTCTGGAAACACCATATATTTT
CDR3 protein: CASSSGTASGNTIYF

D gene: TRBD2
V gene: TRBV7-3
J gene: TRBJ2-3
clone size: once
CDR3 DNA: TGTGCCAGCAGAGCGGGAGGGACAGATACGCAGTATTTT
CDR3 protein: CASRAGGTDTQYF

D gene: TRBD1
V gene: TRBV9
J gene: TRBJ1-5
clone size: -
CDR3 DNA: TGTGCCAGCAGCCAGGGGGGCAATCAGCCCCAGCATTTT
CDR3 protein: CASSQGGNQPQHF

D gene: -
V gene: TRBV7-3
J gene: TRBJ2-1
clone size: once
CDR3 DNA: TGTGCCAGCAGCCCCGGGGTGAGCTCCTACAATGAGCAGTTCTTC
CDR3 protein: CASSPGVSSYNEQFF

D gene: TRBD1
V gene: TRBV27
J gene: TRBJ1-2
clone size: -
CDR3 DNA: TGTGCCAGCAGTCCGGGGACAGGGAGGGCCTATGGCTACACCTTC
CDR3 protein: CASSPGTGRAYGYTF

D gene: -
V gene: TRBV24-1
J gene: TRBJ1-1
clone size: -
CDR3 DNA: TGTGCCACGGCGCGGACAGATAACACTGAAGCTTTCTTT
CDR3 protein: CATARTDNTEAFF

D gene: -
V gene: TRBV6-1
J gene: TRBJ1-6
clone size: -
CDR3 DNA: TGTGCCAGCAGTGTGATCGGCCTACATTCGTCTAATTCACCCCTCCACTTT
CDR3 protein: CASSVIGLHSSNSPLHF

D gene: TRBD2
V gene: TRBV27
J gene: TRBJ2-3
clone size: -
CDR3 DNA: TGTGCCAGCAGCATAGCGGGAGGAGGGTATACGCAGTATTTT
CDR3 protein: CASSIAGGGYTQYF

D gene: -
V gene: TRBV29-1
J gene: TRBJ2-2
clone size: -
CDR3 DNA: TGCAGCGTTGGTGTCTACCCAGCGTTGTTTTTT
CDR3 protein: CSVGVYPALFF

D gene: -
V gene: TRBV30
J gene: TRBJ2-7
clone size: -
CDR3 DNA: TGTGCCTGGCAAGGGGCTGCGGGGTTGACCTACGAGCAGTACTTC
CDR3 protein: CAWQGAAGLTYEQYF

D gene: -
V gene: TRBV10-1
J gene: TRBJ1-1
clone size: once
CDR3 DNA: TGCGCCAGCAGGTGTCGTTTTCGGGGTAAGTGCCATTGGAGGACTGAAGCTTTCTTT
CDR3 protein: CASRCRFRGKCHWRTEAFF

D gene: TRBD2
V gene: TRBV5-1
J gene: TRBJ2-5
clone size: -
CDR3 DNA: TGCGCCAGCAGCTTGACTGGACTAGCGGGACCAGAGACCCAGTACTTC
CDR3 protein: CASSLTGLAGPETQYF